This T cell receptor (beta chain) was sequenced during a study of OX40 agonist ivuxolimab in advanced cancers. Background on the whole study: The costimulatory receptor OX40 (CD134) was targeted by ivuxolimab, a fully human IgG2 agonistic monoclonal antibody. Intravenous ivuxolimab was administered to patients every 2 weeks at six dose levels: 0.01, 0.1, 0.3, 1.5, 3 and 10 mg/kg. Of the approximately 54 dose-escalation patients, hepatocellular carcinoma was present in roughly 19, melanoma in around 15, renal cell carcinoma in 9 and head and neck cancer in 9. The dose-escalation cohort was almost 85% male with a mean age of approximately 59 years, ranging from roughly 20 to 80. Patients were allowed to have had prior anti-PD-1, anti-PD-L1 or anti-CTLA-4 therapy, and less than 45% of the dose-escalation patients had previously received checkpoint inhibitors. Partial responses occurred in three dose-escalation patients, of whom one had hepatocellular carcinoma and two had cutaneous melanoma. The point of sequencing TCRbeta in the periphery was to test whether ivuxolimab changed TCR sequence diversity and drove clonal T-cell expansion. The paper reports the monotherapy dose-escalation portion (N of about 56 patients) of the phase I ivuxolimab trial.

Genomic DNA was isolated from the sorted cells so that the TCRbeta CDR3 region could be sequenced. TCRbeta CDR3 regions were sequenced using the immunoSEQ Assay. Drawn from immuneACCESS, this table holds only the in-frame rearrangements with V and J called that TCRdb kept. Clones are partly lost; checked studies trace under half to an unresolved V gene and leave the rest unexplained. This sample has roughly 80,000 clones in its table, and more than 80% of those were observed once. The ten most abundant clones make up 2% to 2.5% of the sample. As for this clone: Its target antigen remains unknown. No base-level quality is on record; no much larger clone is a single base apart.

Study-wide conclusions, independent of this receptor: At doses from 0.1 to 3.0 mg/kg, clonal expansion was seen in both CD4+ and CD8+ blood T cells between baseline and week 6. Antigen specificity was not determined for the clonally expanded peripheral T cells. Low levels of normalized T-cell clonal expansion were also seen in some nonresponding patients. In the 0.1-3.0 mg/kg groups, partial responders had among the lowest normalized peripheral clonal expansion, particularly in CD8+ T cells. After ivuxolimab, CD8+ T cells had more expanded clones than CD4+ T cells on average.

Patients with autoimmune disease history or receiving systemic immunosuppression were excluded from the trial. Peripheral blood for TCR sequencing was drawn from every dose cohort at baseline, at cycle 4 day 1 and at cycle 7 day 1. The samples were drawn from a first-in-human, open-label, multicenter phase I dose-escalation trial of ivuxolimab. Adults with locally advanced or metastatic melanoma, renal cell carcinoma, hepatocellular carcinoma or head and neck squamous cell carcinoma were enrolled in the trial. Before TCR sequencing, CD4+ and CD8+ T cells were separately sorted from peripheral blood. The starting material was CD4+ or CD8+ T cells sorted from blood, obtained in a trial of the OX40 agonist ivuxolimab. The origin of this receptor is an adult with an advanced solid tumor such as melanoma, head and neck, liver or kidney cancer.

The CDR3 protein sequence reads: CASRRDRDTGELFF. DNA sequence: TGTGCCAGTAGGAGGGACAGGGACACCGGGGAGCTGTTTTTT. The rearrangement joined TRBV19 to TRBJ2-2, with 9 bases aligning to TRBD1. The CDR3 sequence holds 14 residues, the cysteine and phenylalanine included. Only the CDR3 region is kept as DNA, spanning 42 bases read in frame from base 1. Trimming takes 6 bases off V and 3 bases off J; junction bases not matched to a gene: 2. CDR1 is given as LNHDA and CDR2 as SQIVND, both from the germline V gene (reference sequence).